Presented here are 28 T cell receptor beta chains from one specimen sequenced in a study of blood T cell repertoires in COVID-19. Libraries were prepared by immunoSEQ multiplex PCR; TCRdb keeps only in-frame clonotypes and omits some of them. The sample contains a few hundred thousand clones, approximately 80% of which appear only once. The sequencing input was peripheral blood. The receptor set was obtained from a woman in her forties or fifties with active or convalescent COVID-19.

The chain combines TRBV19 with TRBJ2-7, with D perhaps TRBD2 (6 bases). CDR1 is LNHDA and CDR2 is SQIVND in the germline V gene (reference sequence). This CDR3 comprises 15 residues. V gave up 0 bases and J gave up 4 bases, with 13 bases separating them. For the CDR3, the DNA is TGTGCCAGTAGTATAGATCCGGGGACTTGGTACGAGCAGTACTTC. This translates into CASSIDPGTWYEQYF.

The rearrangement links TRBV10-3 to TRBJ1-2; 7 bases line up with TRBD1. V was pared by 6 bases and J by 6 bases, with 10 bases of the junction left unmatched. Germline loops: CDR1 ENHRY, CDR2 SYGVKD. CDR3 size: 14 residues. For the CDR3, the DNA is TGTGCCATCAGAGACCCGGGACAGAGAAATGGCTACACCTTC. Its translation: CAIRDPGQRNGYTF.

The chain combines TRBV5-1 with TRBJ2-1, with TRBD2 identical over 11 bases. Per germline, CDR1 SGHRS and CDR2 YFSETQ. Unmatched junction bases numbered 17, after V lost 3 bases and J lost 0 bases. This CDR3 comprises 21 residues. Here the CDR3 reads CASSYRTLAGVHVSSYNEQFF. The CDR3 DNA is TGCGCCAGCAGCTATCGTACACTAGCGGGAGTACATGTGAGCTCCTACAATGAGCAGTTCTTC.

This clone has a handful of counts. This chain links TRBV19 with TRBJ2-6; the D is unclear. Germline V lookup: CDR1 LNHDA, CDR2 SQIVND (reference sequence). The germline V and J ends were trimmed by 6 bases and 2 bases, with 17 bases remaining between them. The CDR3 runs to 17 residues. CDR3 loop: CASSPIQQWAGANVLTF. The CDR3 nucleotides read TGTGCCAGTAGCCCTATTCAACAGTGGGCTGGGGCCAACGTCCTGACTTTC.

The chain uses TRBV7-2 and TRBJ1-2; 7 bases match TRBD1. CDR1 and CDR2 from the germline V gene are SGHTA and FQGNSA. J lost 8 bases, V lost 6 bases, and 12 bases had no gene match. There are 14 residues in the CDR3. CDR3 nucleotide sequence: TGTGCCAGCAGTTCGGACAGGTTTGCAGGAGGCTACACCTTC. Amino acids: CASSSDRFAGGYTF.

The V gene is TRBV7-9, the J gene TRBJ1-6; D remains ambiguous. Looked up from germline, CDR1 is SEHNR and CDR2 is FQNEAQ (reference sequence). Trimming removed 1 base at V and 5 bases at J, with 9 bases between. The CDR3 is made up of 15 amino acids. Written as DNA, the CDR3 is TGTGCCAGCAGCTTAGGAGGAGGGAATAATTCACCCCTCCACTTT. Translated: CASSLGGGNNSPLHF.

The chain combines TRBV5-1 with TRBJ1-1, with TRBD1 identical over 12 bases. Germline V gene sequence: CDR1 SGHRS, CDR2 YFSETQ. The V segment lost 0 bases and the J segment 5 bases; nucleotides outside the gene matches: 8. CDR3 length: 17 residues. This chain's CDR3 is CASSLVALGQGATEAFF. The DNA for the CDR3 is TGCGCCAGCAGCTTGGTTGCCTTGGGACAGGGGGCAACTGAAGCTTTCTTT. Combining the CDR3 with reference TRBV5-1 and TRBJ1-1 gives the whole variable domain KAGVTQTPRYLIKTRGQQVTLSCSPISGHRSVSWYQQTPGQGLQFLFEYFSETQRNKGNFPGRFSGRQFSNSRSEMNVSTLELGDSALYLCASSLVALGQGATEAFFGQGTRLTVV.

This clone was recorded once. V is TRBV7-9 and J is TRBJ1-2; D call uncertain. Trimming stripped 5 bases from V and 8 bases from J, with 12 bases between. CDR1 and CDR2 (germline): SEHNR, FQNEAQ (reference sequence). CDR3 length equals 12 residues. The CDR3 region has the DNA TGTGCCAGCAGCCACGACGAGGGAGGCTACACCTTC. It encodes CASSHDEGGYTF.

The rearrangement links TRBV10-3 to TRBJ2-5; TRBD2 matches at 14 bases. The V segment lost 5 bases and the J segment 4 bases; nucleotides outside the gene matches: 3. Germline CDR1 and CDR2: ENHRY and SYGVKD. This CDR3 is 15 amino acids long. CDR3 sequence (DNA): TGTGCCATCAGTTCGGGACTAGCGGGAGTAGAGACCCAGTACTTC. Translated, it gives CAISSGLAGVETQYF.

The sample holds a few counts of this clone. The chain joins TRBV27 to TRBJ2-7, with a tentative D call TRBD1 (6 bases). The germline CDR1 and CDR2 sequences are MNHEY and SMNVEV (reference sequence). The CDR3 is 16 amino acids. Trimming left V 4 bases short and J 0 bases short, with 16 bases between. The CDR3: CASSSKFRGSSYEQYF. CDR3 in DNA: TGTGCCAGCAGTTCCAAATTCAGGGGTAGCTCCTACGAGCAGTACTTC.

The chain combines TRBV18 with TRBJ1-1; possibly TRBD1 for D (5 bases). Trimming shortened V by 3 bases and J by 8 bases, and 10 bases separated the two germline ends. CDR3 length: 12 residues. Looked up from germline, CDR1 is KGHSH and CDR2 is LQKENI. CDR3 DNA sequence: TGTGCCAGCTCACCCTCGACAGAAGAAGCTTTCTTT. This gives the protein CASSPSTEEAFF.

This clone has only one observation. The CDR3 is CASSEPQLAGALTGELFF. The CDR3 bases are TGTGCCAGCAGTGAACCCCAACTAGCGGGAGCCCTCACCGGGGAGCTGTTTTTT. This chain connects TRBV2 to TRBJ2-2; 11 nucleotides agree with TRBD2. The ends lost 2 bases at V and 4 bases at J; junction bases unmatched: 9. Germline CDR1 reads SNHLY; CDR2 reads FYNNEI. The CDR3 contains 18 residues.

The chain couples TRBV18 to TRBJ1-2, with 8 positions matching TRBD1. Germline V gives CDR1 KGHSH, CDR2 LQKENI. The CDR3 is 14 residues long. The V gene end was trimmed by 3 bases and the J gene end by 8 bases; junction bases not matched to a gene: 8. CDR3 DNA sequence: TGTGCCAGCTCACCCCTGGACAGGGAGAGCGGCTACACCTTC. Protein: CASSPLDRESGYTF.

The V and J genes are TRBV3-1 (or the pseudogene TRBV3-2) and TRBJ1-4, with D possibly matching TRBD1 (6 bases). The V end lost 5 bases, the J end lost 5 bases, and 24 bases lay between the germline ends. In germline, CDR1 is LGHDT, CDR2 YNNKEL (reference sequence). The CDR3 is made up of 18 amino acids. The CDR3 DNA reads TGTGCCAGCAGCGGAAGTCCTGGACAGAGTTTTACGAATGAAAAACTGTTTTTT. Encoded protein: CASSGSPGQSFTNEKLFF.

The CDR3: CASSQDRGPGANEKLFF. The CDR3 nucleotides are TGCGCCAGCAGTCAGGACAGGGGCCCTGGGGCTAATGAAAAACTGTTTTTT. The chain uses TRBV23-1 and TRBJ1-4, with 9 positions matching TRBD1. TRBV23-1 is an open reading frame, and its role is uncertain. After removal of 3 bases from V and 3 bases from J, the junction contained 8 bases not matched to a gene. The CDR3 extends over 17 amino acids.

V is TRBV20-1 and J is TRBJ2-3, with 7 bases identical to TRBD1. CDR1 and CDR2 (germline): DFQATT, SNEGSKA (reference sequence). CDR3 size: 14 residues. V shed 3 bases and J 1 base; nucleotides not matched to a gene: 4. CDR3 nucleotides: TGCAGTGCTAGTAGGGGGCGAGGCACAGATACGCAGTATTTT. Amino acids: CSASRGRGTDTQYF.

The chain joins TRBV9 to TRBJ2-7, with 14 bases lining up with TRBD2. J gave up 2 bases and V 2 bases, and 3 bases lay outside the gene matches. The CDR3 runs 16 residues. CDR1 is SGDLS, CDR2 YYNGEE, per germline. The CDR3 region has the DNA TGTGCCAGCAGCGTGGCGGGACTAGCGGGAGCCTACGAGCAGTACTTC. As protein: CASSVAGLAGAYEQYF.

V gene TRBV25-1 combines with J gene TRBJ1-1; 8 nucleotides align to TRBD1. V gave up 1 base and J gave up 6 bases; unmatched junction bases: 7. Germline CDR1 reads MGHDK; CDR2 reads SYGVNS. CDR3 length equals 15 residues. CDR3 bases: TGTGCCAGCAGTGAATTGCGACAGGGGAGGGCTGAAGCTTTCTTT. This codes for CASSELRQGRAEAFF.

V is TRBV5-1 and J is TRBJ2-1; 11 bases agree with TRBD1. CDR1 is SGHRS, CDR2 YFSETQ, per germline. The V gene end was trimmed by 3 bases and the J gene end by 9 bases; junction bases not matched to a gene: 5. This CDR3 region has 14 residues. The CDR3 sequence is CASSSGTGGGEQFF. The CDR3 coding sequence is TGCGCCAGCAGCTCCGGGACAGGGGGAGGTGAGCAGTTCTTC.

The chain is built from TRBV7-2 and TRBJ1-5; TRBD1 aligns across 9 bases. The CDR3 is 17 residues long. In germline, CDR1 is SGHTA, CDR2 FQGNSA. J gave up 2 bases and V 5 bases, and 10 bases lay outside the gene matches. This CDR3 is CASSHYRGPMGNQPQHF. The CDR3, as DNA: TGTGCCAGCAGCCACTACAGGGGGCCGATGGGCAATCAGCCCCAGCATTTT.

The chain is built from TRBV5-1 and TRBJ2-2; the D gene is possibly TRBD2 (5 bases). V shed 4 bases and J shed 2 bases, with 12 bases lying between them. The CDR3 consists of 15 residues. Germline loops: CDR1 SGHRS, CDR2 YFSETQ. CDR3 amino acids: CASSPDSGNTGELFF. As DNA, the CDR3 is TGCGCCAGCAGCCCGGACTCGGGAAACACCGGGGAGCTGTTTTTT.

CDR3 sequence: CASSPWTGRAYEQYF. The CDR3 DNA is TGCGCCAGCAGCCCCTGGACAGGGAGAGCCTACGAGCAGTACTTC. J is TRBJ2-7 and V is TRBV5-1; 8 nucleotides match TRBD1. Unmatched junction bases numbered 8, after V lost 4 bases and J lost 2 bases. This CDR3 has 15 amino acids. Looked up from germline, CDR1 is SGHRS and CDR2 is YFSETQ.

The rearrangement uses TRBV3-1 (or the pseudogene TRBV3-2) and TRBJ1-1, with D tentatively TRBD1 (5 bases). The germline V gene encodes CDR1 LGHDT and CDR2 YNNKEL (reference sequence). CDR3 size: 13 residues. V was trimmed by 1 base and J by 4 bases, leaving 7 bases between them. CDR3 sequence (DNA): TGTGCCAGCAGCCAAGTTCAGGGCACTGAAGCTTTCTTT. The encoded protein is CASSQVQGTEAFF.

This chain connects TRBV5-1 to TRBJ1-2; no firm D call. The germline gives CDR1 SGHRS, CDR2 YFSETQ. Trimming stripped 4 bases from V and 8 bases from J, with 12 bases between. The CDR3 contains 12 residues. Here the CDR3 DNA reads TGCGCCAGCAGCCCGGTAGGAGAGGGCTACACCTTC. Translated: CASSPVGEGYTF.

This chain joins TRBV5-1 and TRBJ2-1, with 7 bases identical to TRBD2. Trimming cost V 1 base and J 0 bases; bases outside gene matches: 4. In germline, CDR1 is SGHRS, CDR2 YFSETQ. There are 16 residues in the CDR3. The CDR3 reads CASSLNGGSSYNEQFF. The CDR3 DNA reads as TGCGCCAGCAGCTTGAACGGCGGGAGCTCCTACAATGAGCAGTTCTTC.

The CDR3 DNA follows: TGTGCCATCAGGCCCGGGGGGGGCTTTAATGAAAAACTGTTTTTT. Protein sequence: CAIRPGGGFNEKLFF. The V and J genes are TRBV10-3 and TRBJ1-4; tentatively, D is TRBD1 (6 bases). The CDR3 length is 15 residues. Per germline, CDR1 ENHRY and CDR2 SYGVKD. With 6 bases removed from V and 4 bases from J, the gap between germline ends came to 15 bases.

The chain joins TRBV19 to TRBJ2-2; weak D call: TRBD2 (5 bases). Germline assignment: CDR1 LNHDA and CDR2 SQIVND (reference sequence). The length of the CDR3 is 15 residues. Trimming cost V 3 bases and J 5 bases, with 13 bases left between them. Here the CDR3 DNA reads TGTGCCAGTAGTATTTCACGGGGTGCGACCGGGGAGCTGTTTTTT. Translating it yields CASSISRGATGELFF.

This clone was picked up one time. The V call is TRBV19, the J call TRBJ1-3; D possibly corresponds to TRBD1 (6 bases). The CDR3 covers 15 residues. Germline lookup yields CDR1 LNHDA and CDR2 SQIVND (reference sequence). V shed 5 bases and J shed 0 bases, with 11 bases lying between them. This chain's CDR3 is CASSFDRNSGNTIYF. CDR3 DNA sequence: TGTGCCAGTAGTTTCGACAGGAACTCTGGAAACACCATATATTTT.